This is a list of T cell receptor beta chains from one sample in a study of early T cells in non-severe SARS-CoV-2 infection. Each CDR3 protein gets one entry after TCRdb re-called the 5' RACE reads with MiXCR. Of around 53,000 distinct CDR3 sequences listed, 12% are singletons. Sample: whole blood, taken at baseline. Every receptor here comes from an adult who was a healthcare worker with PCR-confirmed SARS-CoV-2 infection or an uninfected control (not recorded which). CDR3s include the opening cysteine and the closing phenylalanine or tryptophan. D genes are given only for firm matches. Rows may omit the clone size; those that give it use once, few, many or a size class.

d_call	v_call	j_call	clone_size	cdr3_nt	cdr3_aa
.	TRBV29-1	TRBJ2-5	few	TGCAGCGTCGCGCCCCCTGGGGTAGAGACCCAGTACTTC	CSVAPPGVETQYF
.	TRBV20-1	TRBJ2-4	many	TGCAGTGCTCGGCTCCCCCGCCAGGGAGACAAAAACATTCAGTACTTC	CSARLPRQGDKNIQYF
.	TRBV7-2	TRBJ2-2	many	TGTGCCAGCAGCTCAACCCCCCAGAACACCGGGGAGCTGTTTTTT	CASSSTPQNTGELFF
.	TRBV15	TRBJ2-7	many	TGTGCCACCAGCAGAGATGGGGACGAGCAGTACTTC	CATSRDGDEQYF
TRBD1	TRBV3-1	TRBJ2-3	many	TGTGCCAGCAGCCCGACAGGGGATCGCACAGATACGCAGTATTTT	CASSPTGDRTDTQYF
.	TRBV28	TRBJ2-1	.	TGTGCCAGCAGGACATTAGGAGGCTCCTACAATGAGCAGTTCTTC	CASRTLGGSYNEQFF
.	TRBV2	TRBJ1-5	many	TGTGCCAGCAGAGGACTGACTAGCAATCAGCCCCAGCATTTT	CASRGLTSNQPQHF
TRBD2	TRBV10-3	TRBJ2-1	.	TGTGCCATCAACCCCGGGACTAGCGCCTACAATGAGCAGTTCTTC	CAINPGTSAYNEQFF
TRBD2	TRBV10-3	TRBJ2-1	few	TGTGCCATCAGTAGACCCCAAGCGGGAGGGAACAATGAGCAGTTCTTC	CAISRPQAGGNNEQFF
TRBD1	TRBV29-1	TRBJ1-1	.	TGCAGCGGGACGGGGACAGGGGCCGGGAACACTGAAGCTTTCTTT	CSGTGTGAGNTEAFF
.	TRBV2	TRBJ2-1	few	TGTGCCGAGGGCGGGTCCTTAGCCAATGAGCAGTTCTTC	CAEGGSLANEQFF
TRBD1	TRBV27	TRBJ2-7	few	TGTGCCAGCAGTTTCTACAGGGGCGGTAGCGAGCAGTACTTC	CASSFYRGGSEQYF
.	TRBV7-9	TRBJ2-1	.	TGTGCCAGCAGCTTGGACACCAACTACAATGAGCAGTTCTTC	CASSLDTNYNEQFF
.	TRBV5-5	TRBJ2-7	many	TGTGCCAGCATCCTGAGCCTGGGAACCTCCTACGAGCAGTACTTC	CASILSLGTSYEQYF
.	TRBV7-9	TRBJ1-2	.	TGTGCCAGCAGCTTAGGTGTTTCTGGCTACACCTTC	CASSLGVSGYTF
.	TRBV20-1	TRBJ2-2	few	TGCAGTGCTAGACCGGGACAGAACACCGGGGAGCTGTTTTTT	CSARPGQNTGELFF
.	TRBV6-2/TRBV6-3	TRBJ2-6	many	TGTGCCAGCAGCTCGGACAGCTCTGGGGCCAACGTCCTGACTTTC	CASSSDSSGANVLTF
TRBD1	TRBV4-2	TRBJ2-1	.	TGTGCCAGCAGCCAAGAGAGGCTTACGGACAGGGGCAATGAGCAGTTCTTC	CASSQERLTDRGNEQFF
.	TRBV7-9	TRBJ2-1	many	TGTGCCAGCAGCCAATCACCCTTGGAGGACAATGAGCAGTTCTTC	CASSQSPLEDNEQFF
.	TRBV7-8	TRBJ1-5	few	TGTGCCAGCAGCGGAAACCGGGTCGCTAGCAATCAGCCCCAGCATTTT	CASSGNRVASNQPQHF
TRBD2	TRBV11-1	TRBJ2-7	many	TGTGCCAGCAGCATCTTAGCGGGAGTTATCTACGAGCAGTACTTC	CASSILAGVIYEQYF
TRBD2	TRBV7-8	TRBJ2-3	.	TGTGCCAGCAGCTTGTCGAGCGGGAGGGTAGATACGCAGTATTTT	CASSLSSGRVDTQYF
TRBD1	TRBV6-2/TRBV6-3	TRBJ1-1	many	TGTGCCAGCACCGAACAGGGGCCGAACACTGAAGCTTTCTTT	CASTEQGPNTEAFF
.	TRBV20-1	TRBJ2-1	few	TGCAGTGCTCCGGCCCAGTGGCCCTACAATGAGCAGTTCTTC	CSAPAQWPYNEQFF